Here is one TCR beta chain with its context. Germline-derived CDR1 and CDR2 are KGHSH and LQKENI. V lost 1 base and J 6 bases, leaving 20 bases between the germline ends. The CDR3 runs to 17 residues. This sample stems from a study of cytomegalovirus exposure and HLA in healthy donors. The PCR used 60 Vbeta and 13 Jbeta primers. Data came from immunoSEQ multiplex PCR; TCRdb stores just in-frame clones and leaves some out. The table lists some 78,000 clones, roughly 72% of them singletons. The source is a woman aged 40 to 50 in good health and CMV-seropositive. The chain is built from TRBV18 and TRBJ2-3, with a tentative D call TRBD2 (6 bases). The source material was PBMCs. CDR3 sequence reads: CASSPLSGTGVIDTQYF. The CDR3, as DNA: TGTGCCAGCTCACCACTCTCCGGGACGGGGGTCATCGATACGCAGTATTTT.